This TCR beta chain was sequenced during a study of technical replicates of blood from several donors. Assay: immunoSEQ multiplex PCR; the TCRdb copy retains only in-frame clones and omits some. Here the sample spans roughly 80,000 clones, roughly 90% being singletons. The CDR3 is 15 amino acids. CDR1 is SGHTA and CDR2 is FQGNSA in the germline V gene. Germline trimming cut 4 bases from V and 6 bases from J; bases unmatched to any gene: 7. Sequences were obtained from T cells isolated from PBMCs. The source is a human donor in good health. The chain couples TRBV7-2 to TRBJ1-2; 11 bases line up with TRBD1. CDR3 sequence: CASSWTGTGGNGYTF. CDR3 DNA sequence: TGTGCCAGCAGCTGGACCGGGACAGGGGGAAATGGCTACACCTTC.